These 9 T cell receptor beta chains were all obtained from the same sample, sequenced in a study of blood T cell repertoires in COVID-19 (dated by TCRdb to 2018 to 2020). The method was the immunoSEQ multiplex PCR assay. TCRdb holds this immuneACCESS table with in-frame rearrangements only. Some clones are missing; in checked studies, unresolved V genes explain under half, and the rest has no known cause. This sample has roughly 84,000 clones in its table, and about 80% of those were observed once. About 11% of the sample is taken by the ten largest. The sample comprised peripheral blood. The receptors come from a woman in her forties with active or convalescent COVID-19.

This clone showed up just once. This chain connects TRBV5-5 to TRBJ1-5; unclear D gene. The V end lost 0 bases, the J end lost 0 bases, and 7 bases lay between the germline ends. Germline CDR1 reads SGHKS; CDR2 reads YYEKEE (reference sequence). The CDR3 loop spans 15 amino acids. This chain's CDR3 is CASSLEARSNQPQHF. Here the CDR3 DNA reads TGTGCCAGCAGCTTGGAAGCCCGTAGCAATCAGCCCCAGCATTTT. Based on the CDR3 plus reference TRBV5-5 and TRBJ1-5, the full variable domain is DAGVTQSPTHLIKTRGQQVTLRCSPISGHKSVSWYQQVLGQGPQFIFQYYEKEERGRGNFPDRFSARQFPNYSSELNVNALLLGDSALYLCASSLEARSNQPQHFGDGTRLSIL.

This chain joins TRBV15 and TRBJ2-3; D is undetermined. V gave up 0 bases and J gave up 0 bases, with 4 bases separating them. CDR1 and CDR2 (germline): LNHNV, YYDKDF (reference sequence). The CDR3 runs 14 residues. CDR3 in amino acids: CATSRERSTDTQYF. CDR3 sequence (DNA): TGTGCCACCAGCAGAGAACGGAGCACAGATACGCAGTATTTT.

CDR3 coding DNA: TGTGCCAGCAGTGTGGTAGCAGAGACCCAGTACTTC. Protein sequence: CASSVVAETQYF. The rearrangement uses TRBV2 and TRBJ2-5; no definite D call. Germline CDR1 reads SNHLY; CDR2 reads FYNNEI. CDR3 length: 12 residues. Deletions cut 4 bases from V and 4 bases from J, with 7 bases between.

This sequence joins TRBV2 and TRBJ1-5; a weak D match, TRBD1 (6 bases). Trimming shortened V by 1 base and J by 8 bases, and 12 bases separated the two germline ends. The CDR3 sequence is 14 residues long. The germline gives CDR1 SNHLY, CDR2 FYNNEI. CDR3 amino acids: CASSEVSRGEPQHF. In DNA, the CDR3 is TGTGCCAGCAGTGAAGTTAGCAGGGGAGAGCCCCAGCATTTT.

This clone was counted a single time. The chain uses TRBV4-3 and TRBJ2-3; D perhaps matches TRBD1 (5 bases). This CDR3 has 15 residues. Germline V gene sequence: CDR1 LGHNA, CDR2 YSLEER. V was trimmed by 0 bases and J by 6 bases, leaving 13 bases between them. The CDR3 sequence is CASSQDIAGMDTQYF. The CDR3 nucleotides read TGCGCCAGCAGCCAAGATATTGCAGGGATGGATACGCAGTATTTT.

In the case of this clone: A junction end diverges from the germline sequence, so it may reflect a read error. The CDR3 nucleotides read TGCACCAGCAGCTTGTCGGGCCAGGGCGATCAGCCCCAGCATTTT. Amino acid sequence: CTSSLSGQGDQPQHF. The rearrangement uses TRBV5-1 and TRBJ1-5, with a tentative D call TRBD1 (5 bases). The CDR3 covers 15 residues. Germline loops: CDR1 SGHRS, CDR2 YFSETQ.

V and J are TRBV5-4 and TRBJ1-6; 8 bases line up with TRBD1. Looked up from germline, CDR1 is SGHNT and CDR2 is YYREEE (reference sequence). This CDR3 has 14 amino acids. The trim removed 2 bases at V and 8 bases at J, leaving 3 bases unmatched. CDR3 protein: CASSFDRGDSPLHF. The CDR3 DNA reads TGTGCCAGCAGCTTTGACAGGGGCGATTCACCCCTCCACTTT.

The CDR3 loop is CASKTGFGNTIYF. CDR3 nucleotides: TGTGCCAGCAAGACAGGGTTCGGAAACACCATATATTTT. The J gene is TRBJ1-3, the V gene TRBV28; the match to TRBD1 covers 7 bases. Germline values: CDR1 MDHEN, CDR2 SYDVKM. This CDR3 has 13 residues. V gave up 7 bases and J gave up 4 bases; unmatched junction bases: 4.

This clone has more than one count but fewer than ten. The rearrangement joins TRBV5-4 to TRBJ2-6; the match to TRBD2 covers 13 bases. This CDR3 comprises 17 residues. Germline CDR1 and CDR2: SGHNT and YYREEE (reference sequence). The ends lost 6 bases at V and 3 bases at J; junction bases unmatched: 6. CDR3 in amino acids: CASTFGLAGVGANVLTF. DNA for the CDR3: TGTGCCAGCACCTTTGGACTAGCGGGAGTTGGGGCCAACGTCCTGACTTTC.